Shown below are 9 T cell receptor beta chains from a single sample sequenced in a study of T cell repertoires in cytomegalovirus infection (dated by TCRdb to the late 2010s). The sample was run on an Illumina HiSeq 1500. In TCRdb, the public reads were trimmed at Q25 with fastp and aligned with MiXCR, with productive beta chains retained. CDR3 protein sequences are deduplicated, and each keeps its most common genes and DNA. In all, the sample holds about 900,000 distinct CDR3 sequences, and approximately 31% of those were seen once. The leading ten clones occupy under 15% of the sample. Per the publication, the treatment or condition label means: in vitro stimulation with specific CMV peptide epitopes to enrich CMV-specific T cells. Their cognate antigens are unknown. This specimen was cultured CD8+ T cells from PBMCs, taken from culture after CMV antigen stimulation. The receptors were sampled from a human donor in good health (CMV status not recorded). Some clones in this sample may be carry-over from other donors' samples.

The genes are TRBV10-3 and TRBJ2-2, with D possibly being TRBD2 (6 bases). CDR1 ENHRY and CDR2 SYGVKD come from the germline V gene. V lost 6 bases and J 7 bases, leaving 15 bases between the germline ends. CDR3 length equals 14 residues. The CDR3 DNA is TGTGCCATCAGACTAGAGGGGACTGGCGGGGAGCTGTTTTTT. It encodes CAIRLEGTGGELFF.

This clonotype has just a few counts. This chain links TRBV6-6 with TRBJ2-3; 10 bases match TRBD2. Per the germline V gene, CDR1 is MNHNY and CDR2 is SVGAGI (reference sequence). The CDR3 covers 16 residues. The V and J ends lost 4 bases and 1 base, in that order; junction bases with no gene match: 5. In DNA form, the CDR3 reads TGTGCCAGCAGTTCCCCTAGCGGGGGAGGCACAGATACGCAGTATTTT. Its translation is CASSSPSGGGTDTQYF.

V and J are TRBV11-3 and TRBJ2-1; D might be TRBD2 (6 bases). Trimming left V 4 bases short and J 9 bases short, with 16 bases between. From germline, CDR1 is SGHNT and CDR2 YENEEA. This CDR3 region has 14 residues. The CDR3 bases are TGTGCCAGCAGCTCCCGGGACTGGGGCGGTGAGCAGTTCTTC. This encodes CASSSRDWGGEQFF.

The CDR3 region has the DNA TGTGCCAGCAGCCCGAATAACTATGGCTACACCTTC. Its translation is CASSPNNYGYTF. The V gene is TRBV12-3 or TRBV12-4, the J gene TRBJ1-2, with D uncertain. V lost 6 bases and J lost 1, with 6 bases in between. The CDR3 has 12 residues.

The V and J genes are TRBV4-3 and TRBJ2-1; D unresolved. V gave up 0 bases and J gave up 7 bases, with 13 bases separating them. The CDR3 contains 15 residues. The germline CDR1 and CDR2 sequences are LGHNA and YSLEER. CDR3 nucleotides: TGCGCCAGCAGCCAAGATCCTATGGACGAGAATGAGCAGTTCTTC. Residues: CASSQDPMDENEQFF.

The chain couples TRBV29-1 to TRBJ2-1; D is perhaps TRBD2 (5 bases). The CDR3 loop spans 12 amino acids. The germline V and J ends were trimmed by 3 bases and 9 bases, with 12 bases remaining between them. In germline, CDR1 is SQVTM, CDR2 ANQGSEA. This chain's CDR3 is CSVERGYFEQFF. In nucleotides, the CDR3 is TGCAGCGTTGAGAGAGGGTACTTTGAGCAGTTCTTC.

In this sample, this clonotype turned up many times. This chain uses TRBV12-3 or TRBV12-4 with TRBJ2-5; D may be TRBD1 or TRBD2 (6 bases each). V dropped 0 bases and J dropped 5 bases, with 13 bases sitting between them. CDR3 length: 15 amino acids. The CDR3, as DNA: TGTGCCAGCAGTTTAGCGCATGGGGGGCACGAGACCCAGTACTTC. This translates into CASSLAHGGHETQYF.

Only a few counts were recorded for this clonotype. V and J are TRBV12-5 and TRBJ2-1; TRBD1 aligns across 7 bases. The CDR3 runs 14 residues. V shed 2 bases and J 11 bases; nucleotides not matched to a gene: 9. Per germline, CDR1 LGHNT and CDR2 FRNRAP. The CDR3 DNA is TGTGCTAGTGGTTTGCATCGAACGGGACAGAAGCAGTTCTTC. The encoded protein is CASGLHRTGQKQFF.

The genes are TRBV7-4 and TRBJ2-7; 12 bases are shared with TRBD1. Per germline, CDR1 SGHVT and CDR2 SQSDAQ. The CDR3 contains 15 residues. V was pared by 4 bases and J by 5 bases, with 6 bases of the junction left unmatched. The CDR3 reads CASSSWDRGQDEQYF. CDR3 in DNA: TGTGCCAGCAGCTCCTGGGACAGGGGGCAGGACGAGCAGTACTTC.